Below are 6 T cell receptor beta chains sequenced from a single sample in a study of post-analysis software for immune sequencing data. Each TCR beta cDNA library carried unique molecular identifiers. TCRdb recomputed calls from the PCR reads with MiXCR, one row per CDR3 protein. Among 750,000 to 950,000 distinct CDR3 sequences listed, approximately 53% were seen once. The antigens for these receptors are not known. Findings and limits, study-wide: Controls had lower frequencies than patients of about five TRBV segments, which included TRBV5-6, TRBV5-1 and TRBV20-1.

The sequenced material came from blood. These receptors all come from a girl aged 10 to 17 with multiple sclerosis.

The sample holds a few counts of this clonotype. This chain links TRBV15 with TRBJ2-7; D perhaps matches TRBD2 (6 bases). CDR1 and CDR2 (germline): LNHNV, YYDKDF (reference sequence). Trimming shortened V by 3 bases and J by 2 bases, and 14 bases separated the two germline ends. This CDR3 is 15 amino acids long. CDR3 nucleotides: TGTGCCACCAGCAGGTTCCGGGACTCCCCCTACGAGCAGTACTTC. Residues: CATSRFRDSPYEQYF.

This chain uses TRBV7-7 with TRBJ2-5; 11 bases map to TRBD2. The ends lost 4 bases at V and 0 bases at J; junction bases unmatched: 10. CDR1 is SSHAT and CDR2 is FNYEAQ in the germline V gene (reference sequence). The CDR3 spans 18 residues. The CDR3 DNA sequence: TGTGCCAGCAGCTCCACTAGCGGGGGAATACCCTACCAAGAGACCCAGTACTTC. This encodes CASSSTSGGIPYQETQYF. Using reference TRBV7-7 and TRBJ2-5 for the parts outside the CDR3, the full variable domain is GAGVSQSPRYKVTKRGQDVTLRCDPISSHATLYWYQQALGQGPEFLTYFNYEAQPDKSGLPSDRFSAERPEGSISTLTIQRTEQRDSAMYRCASSSTSGGIPYQETQYFGPGTRLLVL.

This chain joins TRBV5-1 and TRBJ2-3; D is possibly TRBD1 (5 bases). Trimming took off 4 bases at V and 2 bases at J, with 14 bases between the two ends. The CDR3 is 15 amino acids. The germline CDR1 and CDR2 sequences are SGHRS and YFSETQ. The DNA for the CDR3 is TGCGCCAGCAGCCCTAGGGGTATCCACACAGATACGCAGTATTTT. Residues: CASSPRGIHTDTQYF.

About this clonotype itself: Relative to the germline gene, one junction end is altered; a read error may explain this. This chain joins TRBV13 and TRBJ2-1, with a possible D match to TRBD2 (5 bases). Germline assignment: CDR1 PRHDT and CDR2 FYEKMQ (reference sequence). This CDR3 is 13 amino acids long. CDR3 sequence: CVSSDWGVNEQFF. CDR3 nucleotide sequence: TGTGTCAGCAGCGATTGGGGAGTAAATGAGCAGTTCTTC.

V is TRBV20-1 and J is TRBJ2-1; D is ambiguous. V shed 5 bases and J shed 8 bases, with 10 bases lying between them. The germline CDR1 and CDR2 sequences are DFQATT and SNEGSKA (reference sequence). The CDR3 covers 11 residues. DNA of the CDR3: TGCAGTGCTGGAATGATCTATGAGCAGTTCTTC. Amino acid sequence: CSAGMIYEQFF.

This clonotype was recorded a few times. CDR3 sequence reads: CASSASGRAEQYF. In DNA form, the CDR3 reads TGTGCCAGCAGCGCCAGCGGGAGAGCGGAGCAGTACTTC. The chain carries TRBV25-1 and TRBJ2-7; 8 nucleotides align to TRBD2. The CDR3 runs 13 residues. Germline V gene sequence: CDR1 MGHDK, CDR2 SYGVNS. With 6 bases clipped from V and 7 bases from J, the junction kept 8 bases outside the gene matches.